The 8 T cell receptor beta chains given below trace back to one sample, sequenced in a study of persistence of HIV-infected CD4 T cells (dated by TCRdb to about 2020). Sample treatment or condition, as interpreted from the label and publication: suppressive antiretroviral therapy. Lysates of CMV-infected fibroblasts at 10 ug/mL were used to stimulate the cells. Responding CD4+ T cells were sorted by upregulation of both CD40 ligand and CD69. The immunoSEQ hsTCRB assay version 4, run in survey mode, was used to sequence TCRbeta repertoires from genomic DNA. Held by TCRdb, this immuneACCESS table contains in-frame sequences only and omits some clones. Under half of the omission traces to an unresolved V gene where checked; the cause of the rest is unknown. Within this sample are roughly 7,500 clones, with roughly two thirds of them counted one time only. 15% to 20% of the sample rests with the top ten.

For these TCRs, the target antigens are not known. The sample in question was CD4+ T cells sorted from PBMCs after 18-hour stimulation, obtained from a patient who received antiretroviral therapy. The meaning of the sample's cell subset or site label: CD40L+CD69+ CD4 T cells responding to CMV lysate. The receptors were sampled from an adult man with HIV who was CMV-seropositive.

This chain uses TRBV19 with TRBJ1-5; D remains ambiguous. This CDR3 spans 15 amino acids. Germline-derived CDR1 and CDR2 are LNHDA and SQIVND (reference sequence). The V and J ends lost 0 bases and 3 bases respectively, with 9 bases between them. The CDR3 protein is CASSIDMSTNQPQHF. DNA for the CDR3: TGTGCCAGTAGTATAGATATGAGCACCAATCAGCCCCAGCATTTT.

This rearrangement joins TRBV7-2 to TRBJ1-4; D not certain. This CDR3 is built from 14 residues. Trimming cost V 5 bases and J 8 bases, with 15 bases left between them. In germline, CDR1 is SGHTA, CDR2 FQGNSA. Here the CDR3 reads CASSQAVFREKLFF. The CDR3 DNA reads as TGTGCCAGCAGCCAAGCGGTCTTCCGGGAAAAACTGTTTTTT.

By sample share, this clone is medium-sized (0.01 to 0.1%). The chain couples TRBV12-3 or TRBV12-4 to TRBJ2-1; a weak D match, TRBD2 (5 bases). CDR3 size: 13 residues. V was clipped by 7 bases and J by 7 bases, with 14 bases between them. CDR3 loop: CASNGVLWNEQFF. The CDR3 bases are TGTGCCAGCAACGGGGTGTTGTGGAATGAGCAGTTCTTC.

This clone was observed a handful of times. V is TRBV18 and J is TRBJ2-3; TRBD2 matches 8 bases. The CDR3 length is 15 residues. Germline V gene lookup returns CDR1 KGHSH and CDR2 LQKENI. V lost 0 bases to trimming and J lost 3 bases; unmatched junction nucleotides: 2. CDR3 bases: TGTGCCAGCTCACCACCGGGCGGGAGGACAGATACGCAGTATTTT. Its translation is CASSPPGGRTDTQYF.

The CDR3 region is CASSRTSGDSYEQYF. For the CDR3, the DNA is TGTGCCAGCAGCCGTACTAGCGGGGACTCCTACGAGCAGTACTTC. The rearrangement uses TRBV3-1 (or the pseudogene TRBV3-2) and TRBJ2-7; 10 bases are a match to TRBD2. The CDR3 spans 15 residues. The J segment lost 0 bases and the V segment lost 4 bases, leaving 3 bases of the junction unmatched. Germline-derived CDR1 and CDR2 are LGHDT and YNNKEL (reference sequence).

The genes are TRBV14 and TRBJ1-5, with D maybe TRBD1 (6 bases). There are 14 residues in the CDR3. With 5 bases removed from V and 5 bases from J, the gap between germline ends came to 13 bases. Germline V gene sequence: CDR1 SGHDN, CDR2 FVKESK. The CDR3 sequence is CASSSGGLDQPQHF. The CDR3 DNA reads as TGTGCCAGCAGCTCGGGGGGGCTCGATCAGCCCCAGCATTTT.

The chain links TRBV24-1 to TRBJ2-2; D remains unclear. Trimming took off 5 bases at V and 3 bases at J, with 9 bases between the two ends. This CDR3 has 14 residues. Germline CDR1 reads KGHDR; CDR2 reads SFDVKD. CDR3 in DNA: TGTGCCACCAGTGGTGATGTCGACACCGGGGAGCTGTTTTTT. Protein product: CATSGDVDTGELFF.

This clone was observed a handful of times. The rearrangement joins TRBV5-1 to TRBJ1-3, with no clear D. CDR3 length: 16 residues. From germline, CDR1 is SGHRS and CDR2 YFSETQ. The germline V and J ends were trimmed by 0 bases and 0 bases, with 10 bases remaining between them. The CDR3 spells CASSLERADSGNTIYF. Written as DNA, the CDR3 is TGCGCCAGCAGCTTGGAAAGGGCAGACTCTGGAAACACCATATATTTT.